This T cell receptor beta chain derives from a study of blood T cell repertoires in COVID-19. Overall study: Sites in the United States, Italy and Spain provided acute and convalescent COVID-19 samples.

Sequencing was performed with immunoSEQ multiplex PCR; in TCRdb, only in-frame clones are kept and a portion is missing. The sample yields tens of thousands of clones, approximately 86% seen once. Germline V gives CDR1 KGHSH, CDR2 LQKENI. The V and J ends lost 2 bases and 6 bases respectively, with 19 bases between them. The CDR3 has 17 residues. The receptor's source is a man aged 70 or older with active COVID-19. The sequenced sample consisted of peripheral blood. The rearrangement links TRBV18 to TRBJ1-4; TRBD1 is a possible D gene (5 bases). CDR3 sequence reads: CASSPWPRGGGDEKLFF. The CDR3 DNA sequence: TGTGCCAGCTCACCATGGCCGCGGGGAGGAGGGGATGAAAAACTGTTTTTT. Variable domain in full (rest from reference TRBV18 and TRBJ1-4): NAGVMQNPRHLVRRRGQEARLRCSPMKGHSHVYWYRQLPEEGLKFMVYLQKENIIDESGMPKERFSAEFPKEGPSILRIQQVVRGDSAAYFCASSPWPRGGGDEKLFFGSGTQLSVL.